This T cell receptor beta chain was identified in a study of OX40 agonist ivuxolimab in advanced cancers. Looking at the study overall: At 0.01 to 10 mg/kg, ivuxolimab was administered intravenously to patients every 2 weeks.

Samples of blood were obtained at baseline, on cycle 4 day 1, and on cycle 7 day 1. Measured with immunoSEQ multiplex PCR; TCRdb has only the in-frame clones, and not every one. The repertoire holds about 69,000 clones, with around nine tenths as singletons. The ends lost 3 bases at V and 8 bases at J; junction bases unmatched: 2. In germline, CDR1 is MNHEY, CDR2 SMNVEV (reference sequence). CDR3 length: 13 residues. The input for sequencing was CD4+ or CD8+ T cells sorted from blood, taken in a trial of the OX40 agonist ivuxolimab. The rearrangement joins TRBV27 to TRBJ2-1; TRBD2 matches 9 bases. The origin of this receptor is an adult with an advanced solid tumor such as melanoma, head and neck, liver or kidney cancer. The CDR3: CASSLGLAYEQFF. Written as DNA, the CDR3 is TGTGCCAGCAGTTTGGGACTAGCATATGAGCAGTTCTTC.